This T cell receptor beta chain was retrieved from a study of shared clonotypes between healthy human individuals. Study summary: The plates for each donor numbered three CD4 naive, three CD4 memory, two CD8 naive and one CD8 memory.

Study-wide points: Sequencing of the sorted subsets was shown by rarefaction to be incomplete despite large depth. Between a few donors, naive CD4 clonotypes were shared at a level of about 5%.

Naive CD8 isolation took CD45RO-negative cells positively selected for CCR7 and excluded terminally differentiated effector memory CD45RA+ cells. Each sample came from a Caucasian adult donor living in Nashville, Tennessee. Comments on this clone: As yet, its antigen is unknown.

CDR3 length: 18 residues. Germline-derived CDR1 and CDR2 are SGHRS and YFSETQ. V shed 4 bases, J shed 4 bases, and the junction held 17 bases outside the gene matches. The protocol was immunoSEQ multiplex PCR, while the TCRdb copy is restricted to in-frame clones and leaves out a portion. The sample consists of roughly 2,000,000 clones, around 95% of them appearing once. The rearrangement joins TRBV5-1 to TRBJ1-2; 9 bases are shared with TRBD1. The sequence came from a man between 18 and 29 years old in good health. Some clones in this sample may be carry-over from other donors' samples. The sample consisted of naive CD8+ T cells from PBMCs. The DNA of the CDR3 is TGCGCCAGCAGCCCGCGCCCGGGACAGGGTTTAAATGTCTATGGCTACACCTTC. It codes for CASSPRPGQGLNVYGYTF.